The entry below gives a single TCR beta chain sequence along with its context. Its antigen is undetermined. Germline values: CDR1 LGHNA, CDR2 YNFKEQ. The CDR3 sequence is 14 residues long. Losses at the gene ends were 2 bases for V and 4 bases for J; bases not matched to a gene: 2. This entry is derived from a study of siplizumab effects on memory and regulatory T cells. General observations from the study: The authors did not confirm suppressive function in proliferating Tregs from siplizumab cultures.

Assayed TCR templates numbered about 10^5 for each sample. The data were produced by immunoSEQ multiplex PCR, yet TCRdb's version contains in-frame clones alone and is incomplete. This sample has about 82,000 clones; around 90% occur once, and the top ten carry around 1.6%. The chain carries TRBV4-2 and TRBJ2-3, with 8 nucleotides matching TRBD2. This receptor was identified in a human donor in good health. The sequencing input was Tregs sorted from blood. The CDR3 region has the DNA TGTGCCAGCAGCCAACCGGGGGGGGCAGATACGCAGTATTTT. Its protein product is CASSQPGGADTQYF.